Shown below are 3 T cell receptor beta chains from a single sample sequenced in a study of T cell responses to AZD1222 COVID-19 vaccine. The data were produced by immunoSEQ multiplex PCR, yet TCRdb's version contains in-frame clones alone and is incomplete. The sample records approximately 150,000 clones, around nine tenths being singletons. The sample in question was peripheral blood, obtained 28 days after the second AZD1222 dose. The receptors here all came from an adult who received the AZD1222 COVID-19 vaccine.

CDR3 sequence (DNA): TGCGCCAGCAGCTTGGCAGGGAGGGAGACCCAGTACTTC. It yields the protein CASSLAGRETQYF. This rearrangement joins TRBV5-1 to TRBJ2-5, with D perhaps matching TRBD2 (6 bases). V shed 0 bases and J shed 5 bases, with 8 bases lying between them. Looked up from germline, CDR1 is SGHRS and CDR2 is YFSETQ. CDR3 length: 13 residues.

The DNA of the CDR3 is TGTGCCACCAGCAGAGGACTAGATTTGTACGGGGAGCTGTTTTTT. Translation: CATSRGLDLYGELFF. The chain combines TRBV15 with TRBJ2-2; the D gene is possibly TRBD2 (6 bases). The length of the CDR3 is 15 residues. The V end lost 1 base, the J end lost 7 bases, and 13 bases lay between the germline ends. Germline CDR1 and CDR2: LNHNV and YYDKDF (reference sequence).

The chain couples TRBV27 to TRBJ1-6; D gene uncertain. The CDR3 has 13 residues. V lost 4 bases, J lost 6 bases, and 7 bases lay in between. Germline CDR1 is MNHEY and CDR2 is SMNVEV (reference sequence). The DNA of the CDR3 is TGTGCCAGCAGTTCTCTCCTTAATTCACCCCTCCACTTT. Protein sequence: CASSSLLNSPLHF.